Listed below are T cell receptor beta chains from one sample, sequenced in a study of cytomegalovirus exposure and HLA in healthy donors. This table comes from immunoSEQ multiplex PCR, and its TCRdb copy is limited to in-frame clones, with some not included. The data contain 60,000 to 90,000 clones, about 95% of them singletons. The sequenced sample was PBMCs. The receptors were sampled from a woman in her late teens or twenties in good health and CMV-seronegative. Each CDR3 is given with its conserved first and last residue. The D gene is left open where the match is weak. The size entry is marked missing in some rows and otherwise reads once, few, many or a size class.

.	TRBD1	TRBJ2-7	TRBV14	CASSQGRQGNYEQYF	TGTGCCAGCAGCCAAGGACGACAGGGAAACTACGAGCAGTACTTC
.	TRBD1	TRBJ1-1	TRBV7-9	CASSHTGTGNTEAFF	TGTGCCAGCAGCCACACCGGGACAGGTAACACTGAAGCTTTCTTT
.	.	TRBJ1-5	TRBV18	CASSPTRWNQPQHF	TGTGCCAGCTCACCGACTCGATGGAATCAGCCCCAGCATTTT
.	TRBD1	TRBJ2-7	TRBV27	CATGGQAYEQYF	TGTGCCACCGGGGGACAGGCCTACGAGCAGTACTTC
.	TRBD2	TRBJ2-7	TRBV5-8	CASSLWRGSSYEQYF	TGTGCCAGCAGTCTCTGGCGGGGGAGCTCCTACGAGCAGTACTTC
.	.	TRBJ2-7	TRBV6-6	CASSYPSSGEQYF	TGTGCCAGCAGTTACCCCAGCTCGGGCGAGCAGTACTTC
.	TRBD1	TRBJ1-3	TRBV30	CAWERQGANTIYF	TGTGCCTGGGAAAGACAGGGGGCAAACACCATATATTTT
.	.	TRBJ2-7	TRBV28	CASSFQGGSREQYF	TGTGCCAGCAGTTTTCAAGGTGGTTCTAGGGAGCAGTACTTC
.	.	TRBJ1-1	TRBV7-2	CASRQMAGTEAFF	TGTGCCAGCAGACAAATGGCGGGGACTGAAGCTTTCTTT
.	.	TRBJ1-6	TRBV27	CASSLSRQGKGTLHF	TGTGCCAGCAGTTTATCCCGCCAGGGTAAAGGCACCCTCCACTTT
.	.	TRBJ2-3	TRBV29-1	CSVEKQSTDTQYF	TGCAGCGTTGAAAAACAGAGCACAGATACGCAGTATTTT
few	TRBD1	TRBJ2-7	TRBV27	CASRDGQGPHEQYF	TGTGCCAGCAGAGACGGACAGGGGCCTCATGAGCAGTACTTC
.	.	TRBJ1-2	TRBV30	CAWSVGYSYGYTF	TGTGCCTGGAGTGTTGGGTACAGCTATGGCTACACCTTC
few	.	TRBJ2-7	TRBV27	CASSLTSSYEQYF	TGTGCCAGCAGTTTAACCAGCTCCTACGAGCAGTACTTC
.	.	TRBJ2-2	TRBV19	CASAKGQGSTGELFF	TGTGCCAGTGCCAAGGGGCAGGGGAGCACCGGGGAGCTGTTTTTT
.	.	TRBJ1-2	TRBV30	CAWIDNYGYTF	TGTGCCTGGATAGATAACTATGGCTACACCTTC
.	.	TRBJ2-3	TRBV9	CASSTQGVSTDTQYF	TGTGCCAGCAGTACACAGGGAGTCAGCACAGATACGCAGTATTTT
.	.	TRBJ2-7	TRBV29-1	CSVGEGPSYEQYF	TGCAGCGTTGGTGAGGGTCCTTCCTACGAGCAGTACTTC
.	.	TRBJ2-1	TRBV5-5	CASSLGQTNEQFF	TGTGCCAGCAGCTTAGGACAGACGAATGAGCAGTTCTTC
once	TRBD1	TRBJ1-4	TRBV19	CASSIRTWDRDEKLFF	TGTGCCAGTAGTATTAGGACCTGGGACAGGGATGAAAAACTGTTTTTT
few	.	TRBJ1-5	TRBV28	CASSLLGAGQPQHF	TGTGCCAGCAGTTTATTGGGGGCAGGTCAGCCCCAGCATTTT
.	.	TRBJ2-7	TRBV6-5	CASTEVWGPQYF	TGTGCCAGCACCGAGGTGTGGGGGCCGCAGTACTTC
.	.	TRBJ2-7	TRBV21-1	CASSKLRGPNEQYF	TGTGCCAGCAGCAAACTCAGGGGACCCAACGAGCAGTACTTC
.	.	TRBJ1-5	TRBV7-2	CASSLARGNQPQHF	TGTGCCAGCAGCTTAGCCCGGGGAAATCAGCCCCAGCATTTT